Listed here are 8 T cell receptor beta chains from one sample, sequenced in a study of Ad26.COV2.S vaccination and SARS-CoV-2 variants. Treatment here: about 20 received Ad26.COV2.S at low or high dose, single or two shots; five or six received placebo; per-sample allocation not given. Day 63 following the first vaccine or placebo injection was when the samples were taken. Sequenced by immunoSEQ multiplex PCR; TCRdb stores in-frame clones only, minus some. The repertoire includes 300,000 to 400,000 clones, 80% to 90% of them detected once, and more than 3% sits in the top ten. Sequencing was performed on peripheral blood, taken in a trial of Ad26.COV2.S vaccine versus placebo. Every receptor here comes from a person aged 18-60 years who received the Ad26.COV2.S COVID-19 vaccine or a placebo.

J is TRBJ2-1 and V is TRBV5-1; TRBD2 might be the D (7 bases). The CDR3 spans 15 residues. Trimming shortened V by 4 bases and J by 4 bases, and 15 bases separated the two germline ends. Per germline, CDR1 SGHRS and CDR2 YFSETQ. CDR3 DNA sequence: TGCGCCAGCAGCCTGTTAGGGGGGGCTTACAATGAGCAGTTCTTC. Its protein product is CASSLLGGAYNEQFF.

This rearrangement joins TRBV28 to TRBJ2-7; D may match TRBD1 or TRBD2 (5 bases each). Germline lookup yields CDR1 MDHEN and CDR2 SYDVKM. This CDR3 spans 13 amino acids. V lost 11 bases, J lost 2 bases, and 16 bases lay in between. Here the CDR3 reads CAAEGPVTYEQYF. CDR3 DNA sequence: TGTGCCGCAGAGGGACCCGTCACCTACGAGCAGTACTTC. The full variable domain, in which reference TRBV28 and TRBJ2-7 provide the parts outside the CDR3, is DVKVTQSSRYLVKRTGEKVFLECVQDMDHENMFWYRQDPGLGLRLIYFSYDVKMKEKGDIPEGYSVSREKKERFSLILESASTNQTSMYLCAAEGPVTYEQYFGPGTRLTVT.

Only a few counts were recorded for this clone. The chain recombines TRBV6-1 with TRBJ1-2; D perhaps matches TRBD1 (5 bases). Trimming stripped 1 base from V and 7 bases from J, with 10 bases between. The germline V gene has CDR1 MNHNS and CDR2 SASEGT. This CDR3 comprises 13 residues. The CDR3 nucleotides are TGTGCCAGCAGTGAAGTATCAGGGATTGGCTACACCTTC. This codes for CASSEVSGIGYTF.

The chain is built from TRBV11-3 and TRBJ2-7; D remains ambiguous. The CDR3 extends over 13 amino acids. The germline V gene has CDR1 SGHNT and CDR2 YENEEA. Between the trimmed V and J ends, which lost 5 bases and 5 bases, there was a span of 13 bases. As DNA, the CDR3 is TGTGCCAGCAGCCCCACGGCGGTGGACGAGCAGTACTTC. This encodes CASSPTAVDEQYF.

The table lists this clone with a few counts. The DNA for the CDR3 is TGTGCCTGGAGTGCACCAGGGGGTCGCATGAACACTGAAGCTTTCTTT. It encodes CAWSAPGGRMNTEAFF. V and J are TRBV30 and TRBJ1-1; TRBD1 aligns across 7 bases. Germline loops: CDR1 GTSNPN, CDR2 SVGIG (reference sequence). The CDR3 totals 16 residues. The ends lost 1 base at V and 0 bases at J; junction bases unmatched: 8.

This clone was recorded once. This chain's CDR3 is CALRPVSGNTIYF. The CDR3 DNA reads TGTGCTCTAAGGCCCGTCTCTGGAAACACCATATATTTT. The chain recombines TRBV10-3 with TRBJ1-3; D not certain. The CDR3 length is 13 residues. Germline-derived CDR1 and CDR2 are ENHRY and SYGVKD.

V usage is TRBV7-9 and J usage is TRBJ2-7; D remains unclear. The germline V and J ends were trimmed by 5 bases and 2 bases, with 13 bases remaining between them. CDR3 length equals 14 residues. The germline V gene has CDR1 SEHNR and CDR2 FQNEAQ (reference sequence). In DNA, the CDR3 is TGTGCCAGCAGCCCGAACACAGAGGCCTACGAGCAGTACTTC. Translating gives CASSPNTEAYEQYF.

This clone appeared a single time. The V call is TRBV6-5, the J call TRBJ2-2, with D maybe TRBD1 (5 bases). Trimming removed 6 bases from V and 5 bases from J, with 13 bases in between. The CDR3 totals 14 residues. The germline V gene encodes CDR1 MNHEY and CDR2 SVGAGI. CDR3 in amino acids: CASSLVRGTGELFF. In DNA, the CDR3 is TGTGCCAGCAGCCTCGTTAGGGGAACCGGGGAGCTGTTTTTT.